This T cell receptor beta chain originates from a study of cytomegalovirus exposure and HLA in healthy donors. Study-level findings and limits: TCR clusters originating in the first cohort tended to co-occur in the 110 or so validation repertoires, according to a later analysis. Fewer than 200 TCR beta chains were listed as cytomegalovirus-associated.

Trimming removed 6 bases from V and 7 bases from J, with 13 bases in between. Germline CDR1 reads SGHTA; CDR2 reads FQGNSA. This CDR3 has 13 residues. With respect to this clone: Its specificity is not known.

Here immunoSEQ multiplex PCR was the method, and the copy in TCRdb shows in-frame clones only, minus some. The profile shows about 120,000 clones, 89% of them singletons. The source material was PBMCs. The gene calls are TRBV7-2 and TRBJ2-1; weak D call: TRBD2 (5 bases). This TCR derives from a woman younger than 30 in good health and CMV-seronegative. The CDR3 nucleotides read TGTGCCAGCAGAGACCCAATAGCGAATGAGCAGTTCTTC. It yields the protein CASRDPIANEQFF.